This T cell receptor beta chain was captured by sequencing in a study of shared clonotypes between healthy human individuals. Germline assignment: CDR1 SNHLY and CDR2 FYNNEI. The length of the CDR3 is 13 residues. V lost 6 bases and J 1 base, leaving 9 bases between the germline ends. Profiling relied on immunoSEQ multiplex PCR, and the TCRdb table lists in-frame clones only, not all of them. Of millions of clones in the sample, approximately 94% were seen once. Terminally differentiated effector memory CD45RA+ cells were left out of the naive CD8 fraction, which was CD45RO-negative and positively selected for CCR7.

The chain carries TRBV2 and TRBJ2-5, with a possible D match to TRBD2 (6 bases). The clonotype originates from a man aged 18 to 35 in good health. Some clones in this sample may be carry-over from other donors' samples. What was sequenced was naive CD8+ T cells from PBMCs. The CDR3 here is CASRGGGQETQYF. The DNA of the CDR3 is TGTGCCAGCAGGGGGGGAGGCCAAGAGACCCAGTACTTC.